What follows describes a single T cell receptor beta chain. Its antigen is as yet unknown. Time point indicated: late sampling 161 to 241 days after vaccination in a few convalescent patients. Noted treatment: approximately nine-day PBMC culture with coronavirus spike peptide pools or control peptides (ViraFEST assay). The entry originates in a study of vaccination and CD4 T cells after COVID-19. Oncomine TCR Beta short-read sequencing was applied to DNA from cultured CD4+ T cells. TCRdb redid the calling of the PCR reads with MiXCR, one entry per CDR3 protein. The table shows about 22,000 distinct CDR3 sequences, with around a third occurring only once. This material consisted of CD4+ T cells from blood, cultured in vitro, taken about 7 months after SARS-CoV-2 vaccination. The TCR originated in a human donor who had recovered from COVID-19.

Here the CDR3 DNA reads TGTGCCAGCAGGGACACCGATCAAGAGACCCAGTACTTC. It codes for CASRDTDQETQYF. The genes are TRBV6-1 and TRBJ2-5; a possible D gene is TRBD1 (5 bases). The CDR3 runs to 13 residues. Deletions cut 6 bases from V and 2 bases from J, with 10 bases between. Germline loops: CDR1 MNHNS, CDR2 SASEGT.